The clone carrying this T cell receptor beta chain was detected a few times. Its matching antigen is unknown. The data originate from a study of T-cell memory formation after mild COVID-19. As for the study in general: Across donors, TCR clusters were largely donor specific.

Whole-study results and caveats: Clones shrinking from day 15 to 85 showed even CD4/CD8 mixes; later expanders tilted CD4+. Mainly in CM and EM were contracting CD4+ clones; CD8+ were in EMRA.

TCR alpha and TCR beta cDNA libraries carrying sample barcodes and UMIs were produced by 5'RACE using constant-segment primers. TCRdb re-called the 5' RACE reads with MiXCR, one entry per CDR3 protein. The repertoire includes 250,000 to 350,000 distinct CDR3 sequences, roughly an eighth of them detected once, and 21% sits in the top ten. The germline V gene encodes CDR1 MNHEY and CDR2 SMNVEV (reference sequence). The CDR3 is 15 amino acids. V was clipped by 8 bases and J by 6 bases; unmatched bases: 14. The sequenced sample consisted of PBMCs or a T cell subset sorted from them (not recorded which). The origin of this receptor is a man younger than 30 who had mild COVID-19 (a few samples of this study predate the infection). Cell type and time point are not known. This chain uses TRBV27 with TRBJ2-3; TRBD1 aligns across 7 bases. The CDR3 is CASSGGQPLWDTQYF. In DNA, the CDR3 is TGTGCCAGCTCTGGGGGACAGCCACTTTGGGATACGCAGTATTTT.